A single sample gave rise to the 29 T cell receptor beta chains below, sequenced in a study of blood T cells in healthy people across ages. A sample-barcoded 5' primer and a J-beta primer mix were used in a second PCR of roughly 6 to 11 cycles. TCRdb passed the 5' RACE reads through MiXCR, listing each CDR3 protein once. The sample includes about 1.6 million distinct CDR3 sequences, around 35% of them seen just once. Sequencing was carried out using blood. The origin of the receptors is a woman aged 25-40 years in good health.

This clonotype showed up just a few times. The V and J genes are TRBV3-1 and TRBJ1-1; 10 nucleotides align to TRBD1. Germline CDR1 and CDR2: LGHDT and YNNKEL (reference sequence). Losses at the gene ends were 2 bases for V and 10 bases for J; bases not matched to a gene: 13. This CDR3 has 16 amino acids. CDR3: CASSQNGQPGQGLAFF. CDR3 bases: TGTGCCAGCAGCCAAAATGGGCAACCGGGACAGGGGTTAGCTTTCTTT.

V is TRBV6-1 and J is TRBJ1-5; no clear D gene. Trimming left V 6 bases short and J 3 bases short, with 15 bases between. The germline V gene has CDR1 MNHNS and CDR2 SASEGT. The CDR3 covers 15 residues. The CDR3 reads CASSLRERDNQPQHF. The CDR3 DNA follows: TGTGCCAGCAGCCTAAGGGAGCGGGACAATCAGCCCCAGCATTTT.

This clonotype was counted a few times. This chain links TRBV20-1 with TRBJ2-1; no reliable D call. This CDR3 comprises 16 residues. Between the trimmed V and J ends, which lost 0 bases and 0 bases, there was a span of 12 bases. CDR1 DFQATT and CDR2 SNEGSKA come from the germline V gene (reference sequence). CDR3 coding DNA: TGCAGTGCTAGAGATTATACGGAGCTCTCCTACAATGAGCAGTTCTTC. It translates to CSARDYTELSYNEQFF.

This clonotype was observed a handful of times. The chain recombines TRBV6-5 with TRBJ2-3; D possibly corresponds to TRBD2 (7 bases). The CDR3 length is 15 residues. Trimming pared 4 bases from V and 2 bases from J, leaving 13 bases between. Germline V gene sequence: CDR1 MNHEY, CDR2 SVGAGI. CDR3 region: CASSSSRGHTDTQYF. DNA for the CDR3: TGTGCCAGCAGTTCCTCGCGGGGGCACACAGATACGCAGTATTTT.

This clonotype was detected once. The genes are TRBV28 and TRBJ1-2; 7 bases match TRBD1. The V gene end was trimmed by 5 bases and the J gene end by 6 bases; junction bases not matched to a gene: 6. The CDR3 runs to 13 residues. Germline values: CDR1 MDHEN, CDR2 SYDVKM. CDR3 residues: CASSQDRWNGYTF. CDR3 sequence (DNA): TGTGCCAGCAGTCAGGACAGGTGGAATGGCTACACCTTC.

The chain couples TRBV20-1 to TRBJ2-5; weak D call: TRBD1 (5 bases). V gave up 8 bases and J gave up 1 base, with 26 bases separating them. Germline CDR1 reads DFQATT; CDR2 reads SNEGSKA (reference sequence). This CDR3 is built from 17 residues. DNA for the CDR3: TGCAGTTCCGGCGCCAGCAGCTTGGGGCAGCCCCAAGAGACCCAGTACTTC. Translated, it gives CSSGASSLGQPQETQYF.

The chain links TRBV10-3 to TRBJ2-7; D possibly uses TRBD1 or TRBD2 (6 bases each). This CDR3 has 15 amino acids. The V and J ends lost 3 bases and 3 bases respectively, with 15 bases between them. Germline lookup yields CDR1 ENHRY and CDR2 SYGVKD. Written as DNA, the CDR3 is TGTGCCATCAGTGATTCGACGGGGGCCAGCTACGAGCAGTACTTC. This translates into CAISDSTGASYEQYF.

As DNA, the CDR3 is TGTGCCAGCAGCTCACGGGGGGCGGATGAGCAGTTCTTC. It encodes CASSSRGADEQFF. The V and J genes are TRBV7-8 and TRBJ2-1, with a tentative D call TRBD2 (7 bases). Between the trimmed V and J ends, which lost 4 bases and 8 bases, there was a span of 12 bases. Germline loops: CDR1 SGHVS, CDR2 FQNEAQ. The CDR3 is 13 amino acids.

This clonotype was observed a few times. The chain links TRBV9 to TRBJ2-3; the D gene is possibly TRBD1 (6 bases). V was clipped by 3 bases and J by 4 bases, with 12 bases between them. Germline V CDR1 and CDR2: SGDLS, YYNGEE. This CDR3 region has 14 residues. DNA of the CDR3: TGTGCCAGCAGCGACGACAGGCGGGCAGATACGCAGTATTTT. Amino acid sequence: CASSDDRRADTQYF.

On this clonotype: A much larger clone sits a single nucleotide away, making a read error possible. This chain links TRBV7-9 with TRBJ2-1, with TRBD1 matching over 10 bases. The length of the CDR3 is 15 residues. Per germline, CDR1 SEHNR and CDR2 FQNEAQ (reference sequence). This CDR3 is CAGSSTGGIINEQFF. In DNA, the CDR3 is TGTGCCGGCAGCTCGACAGGGGGCATAATCAATGAGCAGTTCTTC.

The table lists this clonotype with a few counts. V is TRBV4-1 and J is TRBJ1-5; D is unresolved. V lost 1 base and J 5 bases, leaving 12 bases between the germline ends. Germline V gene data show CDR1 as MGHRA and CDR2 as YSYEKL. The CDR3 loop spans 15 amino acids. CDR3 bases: TGCGCCAGCAGCCAAGTGGGGAAGTTGGATCAGCCCCAGCATTTT. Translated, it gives CASSQVGKLDQPQHF.

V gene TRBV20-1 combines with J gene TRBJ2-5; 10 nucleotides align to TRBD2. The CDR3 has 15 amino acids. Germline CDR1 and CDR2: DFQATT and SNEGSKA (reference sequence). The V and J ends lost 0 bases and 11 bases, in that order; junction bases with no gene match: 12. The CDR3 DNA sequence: TGCAGTGCTAGAGATCTCAGCGGGGGGGCCGTGGAGCAGTACTTC. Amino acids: CSARDLSGGAVEQYF.

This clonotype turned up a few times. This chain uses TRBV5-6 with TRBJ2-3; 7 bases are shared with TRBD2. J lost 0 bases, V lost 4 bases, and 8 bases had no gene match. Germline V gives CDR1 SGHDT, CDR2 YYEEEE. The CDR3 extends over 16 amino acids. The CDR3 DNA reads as TGTGCCAGCAGCCTTCAGCGGGGCGCTAGCACAGATACGCAGTATTTT. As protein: CASSLQRGASTDTQYF.

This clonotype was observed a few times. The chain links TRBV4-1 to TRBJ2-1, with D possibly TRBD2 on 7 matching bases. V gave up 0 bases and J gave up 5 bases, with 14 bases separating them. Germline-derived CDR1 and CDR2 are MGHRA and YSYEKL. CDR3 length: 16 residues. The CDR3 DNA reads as TGCGCCAGCAGCCAAGATAGGGGGACTACCAACAATGAGCAGTTCTTC. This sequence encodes CASSQDRGTTNNEQFF.

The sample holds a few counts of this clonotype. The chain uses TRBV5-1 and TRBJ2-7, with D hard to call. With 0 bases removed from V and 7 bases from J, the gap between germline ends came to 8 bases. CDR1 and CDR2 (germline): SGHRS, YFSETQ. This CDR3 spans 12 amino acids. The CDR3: CASSLADREQYF. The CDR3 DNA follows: TGCGCCAGCAGCTTGGCAGATCGGGAGCAGTACTTC.

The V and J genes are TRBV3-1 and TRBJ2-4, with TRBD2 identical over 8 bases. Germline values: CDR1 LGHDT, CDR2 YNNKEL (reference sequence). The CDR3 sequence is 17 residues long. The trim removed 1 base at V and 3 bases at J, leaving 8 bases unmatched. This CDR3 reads CASSQAPSGSGKNIQYF. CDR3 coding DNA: TGTGCCAGCAGCCAAGCCCCCAGCGGGAGTGGCAAAAACATTCAGTACTTC. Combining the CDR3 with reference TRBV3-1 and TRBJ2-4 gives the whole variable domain DTAVSQTPKYLVTQMGNDKSIKCEQNLGHDTMYWYKQDSKKFLKIMFSYNNKELIINETVPNRFSPKSPDKAHLNLHINSLELGDSAVYFCASSQAPSGSGKNIQYFGAGTRLSVL.

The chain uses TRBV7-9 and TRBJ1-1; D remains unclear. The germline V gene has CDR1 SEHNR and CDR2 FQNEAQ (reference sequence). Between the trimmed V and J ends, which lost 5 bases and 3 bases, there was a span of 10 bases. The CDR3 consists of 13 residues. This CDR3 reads CASSLVRDTEAFF. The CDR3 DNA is TGTGCCAGCAGCCTCGTGAGGGACACTGAAGCTTTCTTT.

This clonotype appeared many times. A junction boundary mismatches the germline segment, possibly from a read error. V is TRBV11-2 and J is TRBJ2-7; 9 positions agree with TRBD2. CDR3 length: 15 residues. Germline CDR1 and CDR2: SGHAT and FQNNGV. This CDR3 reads CASSLETSGAYEQYF. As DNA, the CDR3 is TGTGCCAGCAGTTTAGAGACTAGCGGCGCCTACGAGCAGTACTTC.

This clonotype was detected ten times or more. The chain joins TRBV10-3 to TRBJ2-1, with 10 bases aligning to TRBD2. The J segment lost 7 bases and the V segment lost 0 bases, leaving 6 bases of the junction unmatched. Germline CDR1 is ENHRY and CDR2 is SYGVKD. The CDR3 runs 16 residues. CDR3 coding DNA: TGTGCCATCAGTGAGTCGAAAAGCGGGAGGGGGAATGAGCAGTTCTTC. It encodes CAISESKSGRGNEQFF.

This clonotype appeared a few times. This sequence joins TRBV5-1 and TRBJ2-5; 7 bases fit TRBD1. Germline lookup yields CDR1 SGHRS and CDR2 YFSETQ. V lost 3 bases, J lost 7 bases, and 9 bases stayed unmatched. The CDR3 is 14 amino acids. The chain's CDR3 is CASSSTGDSGTQYF. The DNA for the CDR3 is TGCGCCAGCAGCTCCACCGGGGACAGTGGGACCCAGTACTTC.

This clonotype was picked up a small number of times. DNA of the CDR3: TGTGCCAGCAGCTTAGTAGAGAGAGGGGGCTCCTACAATGAGCAGTTCTTC. It specifies CASSLVERGGSYNEQFF. This chain joins TRBV7-9 and TRBJ2-1; tentative D call: TRBD1 (6 bases). Germline CDR1 and CDR2: SEHNR and FQNEAQ (reference sequence). The CDR3 has 17 residues. V lost 1 base and J 0 bases, leaving 13 bases between the germline ends. The full variable domain, in which reference TRBV7-9 and TRBJ2-1 provide the parts outside the CDR3, is DTGVSQNPRHKITKRGQNVTFRCDPISEHNRLYWYRQTLGQGPEFLTYFQNEAQLEKSRLLSDRFSAERPKGSFSTLEIQRTEQGDSAMYLCASSLVERGGSYNEQFFGPGTRLTVL.

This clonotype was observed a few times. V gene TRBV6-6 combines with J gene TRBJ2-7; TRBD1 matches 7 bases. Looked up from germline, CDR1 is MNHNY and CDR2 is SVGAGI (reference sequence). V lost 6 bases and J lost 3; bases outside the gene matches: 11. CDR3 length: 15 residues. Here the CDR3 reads CASSRGQVVSYEQYF. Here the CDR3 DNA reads TGTGCCAGCAGCCGCGGACAGGTCGTTAGCTACGAGCAGTACTTC.

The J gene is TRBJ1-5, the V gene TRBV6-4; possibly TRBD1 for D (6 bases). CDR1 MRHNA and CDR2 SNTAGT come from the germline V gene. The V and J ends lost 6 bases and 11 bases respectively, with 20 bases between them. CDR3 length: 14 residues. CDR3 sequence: CASRDGAGEWAQHF. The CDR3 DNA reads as TGTGCCAGCAGGGATGGGGCAGGGGAATGGGCCCAGCATTTT.

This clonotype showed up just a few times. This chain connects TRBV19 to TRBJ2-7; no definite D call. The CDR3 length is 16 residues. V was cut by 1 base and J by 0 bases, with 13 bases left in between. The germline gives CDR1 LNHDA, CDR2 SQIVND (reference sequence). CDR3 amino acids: CASSIVVRLDSYEQYF. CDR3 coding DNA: TGTGCCAGTAGTATAGTGGTACGGCTAGACTCCTACGAGCAGTACTTC.

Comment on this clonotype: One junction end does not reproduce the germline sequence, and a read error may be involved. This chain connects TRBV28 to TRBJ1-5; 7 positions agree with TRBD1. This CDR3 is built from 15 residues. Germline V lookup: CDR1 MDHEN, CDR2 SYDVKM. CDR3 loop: CASSLTGASNLPQHF. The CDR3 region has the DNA TGTGCCAGCAGTTTAACAGGGGCCAGCAATCTGCCCCAGCATTTT.

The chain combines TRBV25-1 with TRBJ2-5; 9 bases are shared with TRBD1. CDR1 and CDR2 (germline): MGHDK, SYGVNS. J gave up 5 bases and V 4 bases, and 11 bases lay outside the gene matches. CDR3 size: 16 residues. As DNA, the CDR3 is TGTGCCAGCAGTGGCCGCCGGGACAGGGTCTGGGAGACCCAGTACTTC. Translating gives CASSGRRDRVWETQYF. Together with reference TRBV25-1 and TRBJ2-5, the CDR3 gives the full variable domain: EADIYQTPRYLVIGTGKKITLECSQTMGHDKMYWYQQDPGMELHLIHYSYGVNSTEKGDLSSESTVSRIRTEHFPLTLESARPSHTSQYLCASSGRRDRVWETQYFGPGTRLLVL.

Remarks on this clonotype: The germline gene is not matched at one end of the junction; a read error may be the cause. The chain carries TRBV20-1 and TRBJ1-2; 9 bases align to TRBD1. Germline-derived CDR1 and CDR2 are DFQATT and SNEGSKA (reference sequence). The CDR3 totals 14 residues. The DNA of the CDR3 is TGCAGGGCGGAACACAGGGGGCTAGGGGATGGCTGCACCTTC. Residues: CRAEHRGLGDGCTF.

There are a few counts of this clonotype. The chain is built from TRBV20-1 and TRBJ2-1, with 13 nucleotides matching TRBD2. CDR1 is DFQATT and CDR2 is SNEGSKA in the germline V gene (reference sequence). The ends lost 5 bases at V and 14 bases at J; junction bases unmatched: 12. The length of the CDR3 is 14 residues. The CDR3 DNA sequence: TGCAGTGCTCTTAGACTAGCGGGGGGCAACCACAAGTTCTTC. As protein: CSALRLAGGNHKFF.

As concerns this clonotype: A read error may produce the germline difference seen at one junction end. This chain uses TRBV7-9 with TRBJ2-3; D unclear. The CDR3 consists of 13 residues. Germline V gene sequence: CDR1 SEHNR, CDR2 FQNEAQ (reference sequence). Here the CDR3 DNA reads TGTCCCAGCACCTCACAGATCACAGATACGCAGTATTTT. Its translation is CPSTSQITDTQYF.